These 7 T cell receptor beta chains share one sample of origin, sequenced in a study of neurological immune-mediated disorders. TCRdb processed the 5' RACE reads anew with MiXCR; each CDR3 protein has one entry. The sample includes 40,000 to 50,000 distinct CDR3 sequences, 2.5% of them seen just once. The specimen sequenced was PBMCs. The receptors stem from a man under 40 with multiple sclerosis.

This clonotype is medium-sized in the sample. The chain combines TRBV10-3 with TRBJ2-1, with TRBD2 matching over 9 bases. In germline, CDR1 is ENHRY, CDR2 SYGVKD. The CDR3 is 18 amino acids. Trimming cost V 8 bases and J 0 bases; bases outside gene matches: 14. CDR3: CAIRGGLAGPSSYNEQFF. The CDR3 coding sequence is TGTGCCATCCGGGGTGGGCTAGCGGGGCCGAGCTCCTACAATGAGCAGTTCTTC.

Many counts were recorded for this clonotype. The chain carries TRBV28 and TRBJ1-1, with a possible D match to TRBD1 (5 bases). Germline V gene lookup returns CDR1 MDHEN and CDR2 SYDVKM. V lost 7 bases and J 5 bases, leaving 17 bases between the germline ends. CDR3 length: 14 amino acids. CDR3 sequence: CASNTPGLRTEAFF. CDR3 sequence (DNA): TGTGCCAGCAATACCCCGGGGCTGAGGACTGAAGCTTTCTTT.

In this sample, this clonotype turned up many times. This chain joins TRBV12-3 or TRBV12-4 and TRBJ1-1; D is ambiguous. The ends were cut back, 2 bases at V and 8 bases at J, with 18 bases in the middle. The CDR3 runs to 15 residues. This chain's CDR3 is CASSLLAGIRNEAFF. The CDR3 region has the DNA TGTGCCAGCAGTTTATTGGCGGGGATCCGGAACGAAGCTTTCTTT.

There are many counts of this clonotype. The V and J genes are TRBV6-4 and TRBJ2-1, with a tentative D call TRBD2 (6 bases). Germline lookup yields CDR1 MRHNA and CDR2 SNTAGT. V was shortened by 5 bases and J by 8 bases, with 16 bases between the two germline ends. The CDR3 length is 14 residues. CDR3 bases: TGTGCCAGCAGTCGCACCTCGGAGGGCGATGAGCAGTTCTTC. As protein: CASSRTSEGDEQFF.

This clonotype appeared many times. The chain couples TRBV12-3 or TRBV12-4 to TRBJ1-1; 8 bases map to TRBD1. V dropped 4 bases and J dropped 5; count of bases not matched to a gene: 3. This CDR3 has 13 residues. CDR3 DNA sequence: TGTGCCAGCAGTTCCAGGGGGCGGACTGAAGCTTTCTTT. It specifies CASSSRGRTEAFF.

This clonotype appeared many times. V usage is TRBV10-3 and J usage is TRBJ1-5; D unresolved. The CDR3 runs to 13 residues. V lost 3 bases to trimming and J lost 6 bases, with 9 bases between them. Germline V CDR1 and CDR2: ENHRY, SYGVKD. This chain's CDR3 is CAISDSGGQPQHF. The CDR3 DNA reads TGTGCCATCAGTGACTCGGGAGGTCAGCCCCAGCATTTT.

This clonotype occurred many times. The chain is built from TRBV29-1 and TRBJ2-7; D is tentatively TRBD1 or TRBD2 (5 bases each). Deletions cut 4 bases from V and 0 bases from J, with 13 bases between. The germline V gene has CDR1 SQVTM and CDR2 ANQGSEA. This CDR3 region has 14 residues. CDR3 amino acids: CSVAGTTSSYEQYF. CDR3 DNA sequence: TGCAGCGTTGCTGGGACCACCTCCTCCTACGAGCAGTACTTC.